This TCR beta chain was documented in a study of blood T cell repertoires in COVID-19 (dated by TCRdb to 2018 to 2021). A note on the overall study: Samples covering the acute and convalescent phases of COVID-19 were provided by collaborators in the United States, Italy and Spain. The material from the prospective study consisted of cDNA or gDNA derived from T cells, B-cell-depleted T cells, or PBMCs. Subjects who had been exposed to COVID-19, were actively infected with it, or had recovered from it provided the deeply sampled blood TCRbeta repertoires that made up the dataset. The repertoires were released in a freely available public database intended as a resource for research on the immune response to SARS-CoV-2. Samples were obtained from the ongoing ImmuneRACE study (first 160 participants) and from 1,200 or so subjects provided by 6 global collaborators. A de-identified subject ID, COVID-19 status, age in years and sex were almost always included in the sample metadata. Where available, HLA class I and class II types were obtained from metadata supplied by the sample provider rather than from assay-based typing.

TCRbeta CDR3 regions were amplified from genomic DNA by means of the immunoSEQ Assay, a bias-controlled multiplex PCR. Under the source paper's analysis protocol: Nucleated cell counts per sample were estimated from amplification of reference gene primers within the assay. Sequence reads were collapsed and filtered to measure the absolute abundance of every unique TCRbeta CDR3 rearrangement. Productive Simpson clonality was computed per sample as the square root of Simpson's diversity index over productive rearrangements. What TCRdb holds here is the immuneACCESS table cut down to in-frame rearrangements. Part of the clones is not present; checked against another copy, under half of the missing clones reflect an unresolved V gene, and the others are unexplained. That table is the source of V, J and clone size, and D and trimming were worked out from the DNA. The sample table records a few hundred thousand clones; approximately 90% of these occur just once. The biggest ten clones account for 1.2% of the sample.

What the work shows at the level of the full study, not this receptor alone: How much clinical and demographic metadata was included differed by source and by participant, and the metadata was provided uncurated.

For CDR1 and CDR2, the germline V gene lists SGHRS and YFSETQ. From V the trimming removes 3 bases and from J it removes 7 bases, while the gene matches leave 12 bases of the junction unaccounted for. From cysteine to phenylalanine, the CDR3 is 15 amino acids long. Only the CDR3 DNA is retained, 45 bases long and in frame from the first base. Details on this clone: This clone's antigen is unknown. No base quality values were provided; no much bigger clone lies one nucleotide off.

In the prospective study, participants were about 18 to 95 years old, resided in around 25 geographic areas of the United States, and were enrolled through a virtual design. Cohort assignment in the prospective study relied on participant-reported clinical history from a screening survey and a study questionnaire. Each participant in the prospective study had whole blood, serum and a nasopharyngeal or oropharyngeal swab collected by mobile phlebotomists. Prospective study participants could optionally give additional blood draws and questionnaires over an approximately two-month period. Before DNA extraction, prospective study blood samples were shipped either frozen or at room temperature.

The receptor was isolated from a human donor in a cohort exposed to, infected with or recovered from COVID-19 (not recorded which). The donor label of this sample is uncertain. The material sequenced was PBMCs or T cells enriched from blood (not recorded which). This chain joins TRBV5-1 to TRBJ2-7; 8 of the junction bases match TRBD2. The CDR3 region reads CASSSGLAGTSEQYF. Read as DNA, the sequence is TGCGCCAGCAGCTCGGGGTTGGCAGGGACTAGTGAGCAGTACTTC.